This is a list of T cell receptor beta chains from one sample in a study of post-analysis software for immune sequencing data. TCRdb reprocessed the PCR reads with MiXCR, giving one entry per CDR3 protein. The data contain 430,000 or so distinct CDR3 sequences, approximately 38% of them singletons. The specimen was blood. The receptors were gathered from a girl under 10 years old with multiple sclerosis. Both conserved end residues are trimmed from each CDR3.

j_gene,v_gene,CDR3aa
TRBJ2-1,TRBV5-1,ASSPGGVNEQF
TRBJ2-7,TRBV5-5,ASSLRLARWEQY
TRBJ2-1,TRBV20-1,SASSTWTSGGDNEQF
TRBJ1-1,TRBV18,TSSSGGMNTEAF
TRBJ2-1,TRBV7-2,ASSLQGRSYNEQF
TRBJ2-6,TRBV14,ASSQFGTSTNSGANVLT
TRBJ2-1,TRBV29-1,SVVPDGVEQF
TRBJ2-7,TRBV27,ASSVTGGIRYEQY
TRBJ1-5,TRBV12-3/TRBV12-4,ASTAPGGKANQPQH
TRBJ2-1,TRBV15,ATSVGASAAVLGYNEQF
TRBJ2-5,TRBV2,ASSAFRDGNQETQY
TRBJ2-5,TRBV29-1,SVEVNEETQY
TRBJ1-2,TRBV10-3,ALSGQGHYGYT
TRBJ1-5,TRBV7-9,ASSWGQGKQPQH
TRBJ2-5,TRBV29-1,SSDPSRVVETQY
TRBJ2-3,TRBV20-1,SGTSGTDTQY
TRBJ1-1,TRBV29-1,SVTIQGSQTEAF
TRBJ2-7,TRBV29-1,SVASPQIHSYEQY
TRBJ1-2,TRBV5-1,ASSLAQGASNYGYT
TRBJ2-5,TRBV28,ASSLAQKQETQY
TRBJ1-2,TRBV20-1,SAQYGVPYT
TRBJ1-2,TRBV28,ASSFGGRRDGYT
TRBJ2-7,TRBV10-3,AISDARTDYEQY
TRBJ2-1,TRBV6-6,TSSIRRIDYHEQF